This T cell receptor beta chain is drawn from a study of neoadjuvant anti-PD-1 for oral cavity cancer. On the study more broadly: Before surgery, most patients got three to four biweekly 3 mg/kg nivolumab doses. Patients without progression received a fourth nivolumab dose around day 43, then surgical resection on days 50-56. The study, taken as a whole, reports: With a few patients per group, TCR findings need larger cohorts.

Time point of the sample: after neoadjuvant nivolumab, at surgical resection. A word on this clone: No antigen is known for it.

Blood libraries mostly used around 0.45 ug genomic DNA, six replicates each. Using immunoSEQ multiplex PCR, the repertoire was profiled, and TCRdb retains in-frame clones only, with some absent. The profile shows roughly 14,000 clones, 74% of them singletons. V gave up 5 bases and J gave up 1 base, with 6 bases separating them. This CDR3 contains 12 residues. Germline assignment: CDR1 MDHEN and CDR2 SYDVKM. This clonotype was sampled from a person aged 35-79 years with oral cavity squamous cell carcinoma. The sample was PBMCs, taken after nivolumab (anti-PD-1) treatment. The chain joins TRBV28 to TRBJ2-7; D unclear. The CDR3 sequence: CASSLPSYEQYF. In DNA, the CDR3 is TGTGCCAGCAGTCTACCTTCCTACGAGCAGTACTTC.